These T cell receptor beta chains were read from a single sample in a study of OX40 agonist ivuxolimab in advanced cancers. The data were produced by immunoSEQ multiplex PCR, yet TCRdb's version contains in-frame clones alone and is incomplete. This table holds 80,000 to 100,000 clones, 90% to 95% found once. The sequencing here drew on CD4+ or CD8+ T cells sorted from blood, taken in a trial of the OX40 agonist ivuxolimab. These receptor sequences come from an adult with an advanced solid tumor such as melanoma, head and neck, liver or kidney cancer. CDR3s include the opening cysteine and the closing phenylalanine or tryptophan. The D gene is left open where the match is weak. The size entry is marked missing in some rows and otherwise reads once, few, many or a size class.

abundance	j_gene	d_gene	v_gene	CDR3nt	CDR3aa
once	TRBJ2-5	-	TRBV9	TGTGCCAGCAGCCCTCGAGCGGGCGGCAAGGGAGAGACCCAGTACTTC	CASSPRAGGKGETQYF
-	TRBJ2-3	-	TRBV27	TGTGCCAGCAGTTGGGGGGTCCGCGGGTTAGCAGATACGCAGTATTTT	CASSWGVRGLADTQYF
-	TRBJ2-5	-	TRBV4-1	TGCGCCAGCAGCCAAGAGGCCAGGGAAGAGACCCAGTACTTC	CASSQEAREETQYF
-	TRBJ1-2	-	TRBV29-1	TGCAGCGTTGATAGGACAGCCCTTAACTATGGCTACACCTTC	CSVDRTALNYGYTF
-	TRBJ2-2	-	TRBV5-6	TGTGCCAGCAGCTTGGGGCTCGCCACCGGGGAGCTGTTTTTT	CASSLGLATGELFF
once	TRBJ2-1	TRBD2	TRBV9	TGTGCCAGCAGCGTCTGGGAGCGGGGCTCCTACAATGAGCAGTTCTTC	CASSVWERGSYNEQFF
-	TRBJ2-7	-	TRBV27	TGTGCCAGCAGTTTAAGAATCCACTACGAGCAGTACTTC	CASSLRIHYEQYF
-	TRBJ1-1	-	TRBV7-9	TGTGCCAGCAGCTACGGACTGAACACTGAAGCTTTCTTT	CASSYGLNTEAFF
once	TRBJ1-4	-	TRBV5-8	TGTGCCAGCAGCCCAAGACAGAATGAAAAACTGTTTTTT	CASSPRQNEKLFF
-	TRBJ1-6	-	TRBV19	TGTGCCAGTAGTCCGAGACACAGTAATTCACCCCTCCACTTT	CASSPRHSNSPLHF
-	TRBJ2-7	TRBD1	TRBV28	TGTGCCAGCAGTTTAGAGGGACAGGGGGCAACCTACGAGCAGTACTTC	CASSLEGQGATYEQYF
-	TRBJ2-1	-	TRBV29-1	TGCAGCGCACGAGAGTCGGATTCCTACAATGAGCAGTTCTTC	CSARESDSYNEQFF
once	TRBJ2-7	-	TRBV5-1	TGCGCCAGCAGCTTGACAGCTTATACCTACGAGCAGTACTTC	CASSLTAYTYEQYF
-	TRBJ2-6	-	TRBV6-5	TGTGCCAGTGGGGCCAACGTCCTGACTTTC	CASGANVLTF
-	TRBJ1-6	TRBD1	TRBV7-9	TGCGCCAGCAGCCAAGTTAGCGGGACAGGGGCGAATTCACCCCTCCACTTT	CASSQVSGTGANSPLHF
-	TRBJ2-1	-	TRBV5-4	TGTGCCAGCAGCTTGGAAGAGGGGAATGAGCAGTTCTTC	CASSLEEGNEQFF
-	TRBJ2-1	TRBD2	TRBV4-3	TGCGCCAGCAGCCCTGAGGGACTAGCTGCTTCCAATGAGCAGTTCTTC	CASSPEGLAASNEQFF
-	TRBJ1-2	TRBD1	TRBV5-5	TGTGCCAGCAGCCCCCGAAGGGGGCGAGATTATGGCTACACCTTC	CASSPRRGRDYGYTF